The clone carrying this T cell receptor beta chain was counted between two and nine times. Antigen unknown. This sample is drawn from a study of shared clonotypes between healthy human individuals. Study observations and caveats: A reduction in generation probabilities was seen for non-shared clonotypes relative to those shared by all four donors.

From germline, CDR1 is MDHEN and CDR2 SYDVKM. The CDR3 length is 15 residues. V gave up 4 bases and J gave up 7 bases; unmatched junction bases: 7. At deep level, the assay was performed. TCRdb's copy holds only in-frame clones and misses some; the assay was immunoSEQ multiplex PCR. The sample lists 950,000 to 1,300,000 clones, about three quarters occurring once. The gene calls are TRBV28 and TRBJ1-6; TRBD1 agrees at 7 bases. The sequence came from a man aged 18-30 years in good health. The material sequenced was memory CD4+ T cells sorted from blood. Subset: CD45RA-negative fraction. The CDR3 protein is CASSSQDRQNSPLHF. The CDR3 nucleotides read TGTGCCAGCAGTTCCCAGGACAGGCAGAATTCACCCCTCCACTTT.